This T cell receptor (beta chain) is from a study of identical twins. All donors comprised healthy Caucasians. Via MiXCR, TCRdb re-called the 5' RACE reads, giving one row per CDR3 protein. The sample records 450,000 to 650,000 distinct CDR3 sequences, roughly 9.5% being singletons. Study-wide points: Interpretation of the results relied on cross-sectional statistical analysis and not on following the same donors. Models, which agreed with sharing between unrelated individuals, nonetheless underestimated the out-of-frame TCR alpha sharing seen in monozygotic twins. The study found weaker excess twin sharing in beta out-of-frame sequences.

This CDR3 spans 14 amino acids. V shed 3 bases, J shed 4 bases, and the junction held 4 bases outside the gene matches. The table lists this clonotype with a few counts. Its antigen is still unknown. Separately, the same data were catalogued under a study of yellow fever vaccine responses in identical twins.

The source of this sequence is a woman aged 18-29 years in good health. The sequencing sample was made of PBMCs. This rearrangement joins TRBV23-1 to TRBJ2-7; 9 bases are shared with TRBD1. TRBV23-1 is an ORF, with its function uncertain. CDR3 sequence reads: CASSQFDRGYEQYF. The DNA for the CDR3 is TGCGCCAGCAGTCAGTTTGACAGGGGGTACGAGCAGTACTTC.